This TCR beta chain came from a study of regulatory T cells in long-lasting Graves disease. The overall study: Patients newly diagnosed with Graves' had been on antithyroid drugs for under 3 months.

Germline V gene lookup returns CDR1 SGDLS and CDR2 YYNGEE. V lost 6 bases and J lost 5; bases outside the gene matches: 3. The CDR3 covers 14 residues. Findings and limits, study-wide: Gene preferences differed: TRBV28, TRBJ1-2, TRBJ2-5 in persistent cases.

Combining iRepertoire HTBI primers with Arm-PCR of CDR3 regions, the authors built TCR beta libraries. TCRdb re-called the multiplex PCR reads through MiXCR, storing one row per CDR3 protein. Of some 410,000 distinct CDR3 sequences listed, over 15% are singletons. As for time point: newly diagnosed GD, antithyroid drugs for less than 3 months. PBMC RNA was the source of the TCR library. For this clonotype: Its antigen is unidentified.

This same sample was also taken into another study, of T cells in Graves' hyperthyroidism and ophthalmopathy. According to that study: Researchers defined stable Graves' hyperthyroidism as no ophthalmopathy progression within 18 months. The HTBI primer set was used in a first-round RT-PCR of the TCR CDR3.

The chain links TRBV9 to TRBJ2-1; 12 bases agree with TRBD2. This clonotype was sampled from a young woman with Graves disease. The sample in question was peripheral blood mononuclear cells (PBMCs), obtained at new diagnosis, from a patient treated with antithyroid drugs. CDR3 sequence (DNA): TGTGCCAGCACCCGGACTAGCGGGAACAATGAGCAGTTCTTC. Amino acids: CASTRTSGNNEQFF.